What follows describes a single T cell receptor (beta chain). These data come from a study of molecular identifiers for immune sequencing clone quantification. Study at large: Replicate experiments divided RNA from approximately 22,000 or 94,000 naive CD8 cells into five parts and sequenced four.

TCRdb called the PCR reads again in MiXCR, with one record for every CDR3 protein. Of about 100,000 distinct CDR3 sequences in the sample, 36% were seen once. V was clipped by 5 bases and J by 5 bases; unmatched bases: 12. The CDR3 is made up of 18 amino acids. Germline V gives CDR1 SGHAT, CDR2 FQNNGV. The chain carries TRBV11-2 and TRBJ2-1, with 13 bases aligning to TRBD2. The specimen sequenced was naive CD8+ T cells from blood, with Jurkat cell RNA spiked in. Subset in this sample: FACS-sorted CD8+CD4-CCR7+CD45RA+ naive T cells. This receptor was taken from a human donor in good health. Some libraries in this study had Jurkat cell RNA spiked in. The CDR3 protein is CASSPIARTSGSHNEQFF. CDR3 sequence (DNA): TGTGCCAGCAGCCCCATAGCGCGGACTAGCGGGAGCCACAATGAGCAGTTCTTC. The full variable domain, with the rest looked up from reference TRBV11-2 and TRBJ2-1, is EAGVAQSPRYKIIEKRQSVAFWCNPISGHATLYWYQQILGQGPKLLIQFQNNGVVDDSQLPKDRFSAERLKGVDSTLKIQPAKLEDSAVYLCASSPIARTSGSHNEQFFGPGTRLTVL.